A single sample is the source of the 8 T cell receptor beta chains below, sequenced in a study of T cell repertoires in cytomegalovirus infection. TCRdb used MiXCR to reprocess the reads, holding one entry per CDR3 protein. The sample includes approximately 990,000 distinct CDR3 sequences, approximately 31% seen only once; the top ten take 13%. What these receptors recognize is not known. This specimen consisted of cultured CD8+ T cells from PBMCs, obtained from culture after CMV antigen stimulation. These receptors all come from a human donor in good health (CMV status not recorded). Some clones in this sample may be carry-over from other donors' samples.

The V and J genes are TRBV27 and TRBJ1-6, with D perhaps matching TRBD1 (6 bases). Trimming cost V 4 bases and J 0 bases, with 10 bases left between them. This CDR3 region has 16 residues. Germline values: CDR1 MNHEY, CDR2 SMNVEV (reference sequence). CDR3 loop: CASSYRVSSYNSPLHF. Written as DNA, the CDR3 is TGTGCCAGCAGTTACAGGGTTAGCTCCTATAATTCACCCCTCCACTTT.

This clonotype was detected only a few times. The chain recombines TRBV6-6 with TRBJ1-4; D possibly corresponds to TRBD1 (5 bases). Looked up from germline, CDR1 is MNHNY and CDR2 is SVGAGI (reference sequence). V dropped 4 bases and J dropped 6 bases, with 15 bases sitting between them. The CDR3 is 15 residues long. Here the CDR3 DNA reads TGTGCCAGCAGTTCCCCGACAGCGGGGGATGAAAAACTGTTTTTT. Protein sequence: CASSSPTAGDEKLFF.

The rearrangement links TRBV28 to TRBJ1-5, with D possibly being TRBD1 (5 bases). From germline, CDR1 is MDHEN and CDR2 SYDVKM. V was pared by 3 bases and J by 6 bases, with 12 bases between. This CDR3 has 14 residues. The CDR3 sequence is CASSFWERGQPQHF. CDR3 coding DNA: TGTGCCAGCAGTTTCTGGGAAAGGGGTCAGCCCCAGCATTTT.

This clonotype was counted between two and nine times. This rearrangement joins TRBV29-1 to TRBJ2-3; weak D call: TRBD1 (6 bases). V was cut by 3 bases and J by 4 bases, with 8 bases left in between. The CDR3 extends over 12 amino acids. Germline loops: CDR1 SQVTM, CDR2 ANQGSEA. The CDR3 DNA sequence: TGCAGCGTTGATGCAGGGGCAGATACGCAGTATTTT. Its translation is CSVDAGADTQYF.

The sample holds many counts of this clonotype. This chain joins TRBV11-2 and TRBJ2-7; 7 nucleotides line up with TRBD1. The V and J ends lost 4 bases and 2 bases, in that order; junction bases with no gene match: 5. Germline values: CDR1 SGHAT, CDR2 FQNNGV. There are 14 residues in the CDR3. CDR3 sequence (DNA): TGTGCCAGCAGCTCCCGACAGGGCCCCTACGAGCAGTACGTC. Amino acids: CASSSRQGPYEQYV.

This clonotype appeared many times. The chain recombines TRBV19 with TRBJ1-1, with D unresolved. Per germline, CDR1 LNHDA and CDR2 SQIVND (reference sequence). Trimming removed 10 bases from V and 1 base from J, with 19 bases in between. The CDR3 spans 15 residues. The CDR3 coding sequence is TGTGCCACCAAGAGTTACGGATTCCCGAACACTGAAGCTTTCTTT. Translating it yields CATKSYGFPNTEAFF.

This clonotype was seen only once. CDR3 protein: CSAGVEGGSYEQYF. CDR3 in DNA: TGCAGTGCTGGGGTCGAGGGAGGGAGTTACGAGCAGTACTTC. V and J are TRBV20-1 and TRBJ2-7; TRBD2 matches 7 bases. Trimming at V came to 5 bases and at J to 4 bases, leaving 11 bases not matched to a gene. The CDR3 contains 14 residues. The germline gives CDR1 DFQATT, CDR2 SNEGSKA (reference sequence).

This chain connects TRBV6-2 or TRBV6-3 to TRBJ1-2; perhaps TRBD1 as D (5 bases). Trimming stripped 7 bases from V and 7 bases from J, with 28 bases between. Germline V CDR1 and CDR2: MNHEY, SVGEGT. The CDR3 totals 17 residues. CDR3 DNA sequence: TGTGCCAGCATTGAGGGGAGTCACCTATACGCAAAAAGTGGCTACACCTTC. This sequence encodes CASIEGSHLYAKSGYTF.